This TCR beta chain was identified during a study of shared clonotypes between healthy human individuals. CD45RO negativity and positive selection for CCR7 defined naive CD8 cells, a population that excluded terminally differentiated effector memory CD45RA+ cells. A note on this clone: What it binds is unknown.

Findings of the study overall: The rarefaction results pointed to incomplete sorted-subset sequencing despite large depth. Only blood was sampled, and tissue TCR repertoires likely differ from blood ones. Clonotypes that were shared across a few donors made up roughly 5.2% of naive CD4 clonotypes.

The length of the CDR3 is 13 residues. Trimming removed 0 bases at V and 7 bases at J, with 9 bases between. Looked up from germline, CDR1 is MNHEY and CDR2 is SVGAGI. Sequencing used immunoSEQ multiplex PCR; TCRdb keeps in-frame clones, though not all of them. Among about 1,900,000 clones listed, about 94% were seen once. The source of this sequence is a man younger than 35 in good health. Sequencing was performed on naive CD8+ T cells sorted from blood. V usage is TRBV6-5 and J usage is TRBJ1-1; a weak D match, TRBD1 (5 bases). CDR3: CASSYSWQGEAFF. The CDR3 DNA sequence: TGTGCCAGCAGTTACTCGTGGCAGGGTGAAGCTTTCTTT.